The 14 T cell receptor beta chains below come from one sample, sequenced in a study of shared clonotypes between healthy human individuals. Some clones are missing from TCRdb's copy, which holds only in-frame ones; the method was immunoSEQ multiplex PCR. The repertoire has over a million clones, 70% to 80% of them found once; the top ten carry 0.55% to 0.7%. Sequenced: memory CD4+ T cells from PBMCs. Regarding subset: CD45RA-negative fraction. The origin of the receptors is a man aged 18 to 35 in good health. Some clones in this sample may be carry-over from other donors' samples.

This clone has just a few counts. The chain recombines TRBV7-2 with TRBJ2-1; 8 nucleotides agree with TRBD2. CDR1 and CDR2 from the germline V gene are SGHTA and FQGNSA. The junction had 5 bases not matched to a gene; V was cut back by 4 bases and J by 0 bases. The CDR3 consists of 16 residues. CDR3 region: CASSSRLANSYNEQFF. CDR3 nucleotides: TGTGCCAGCAGCTCCCGACTAGCGAACTCCTACAATGAGCAGTTCTTC.

The chain links TRBV18 to TRBJ2-7; 10 bases map to TRBD2. Germline lookup yields CDR1 KGHSH and CDR2 LQKENI. The CDR3 has 14 residues. V shed 4 bases and J 1 base; nucleotides not matched to a gene: 1. CDR3 protein: CASSQGLASYEQYF. In nucleotides, the CDR3 is TGTGCCAGCTCACAGGGACTAGCGTCCTACGAGCAGTACTTC.

The chain employs TRBV7-3 and TRBJ1-1; 8 bases map to TRBD1. Germline assignment: CDR1 SGHTA and CDR2 FQGTGA. The J segment lost 1 base and the V segment lost 4 bases, leaving 5 bases of the junction unmatched. This CDR3 is 15 amino acids long. The CDR3 region has the DNA TGTGCCAGCAGCTCTGACAGGGGCCGGAACACTGAAGCTTTCTTT. Translation: CASSSDRGRNTEAFF. The whole variable domain, remainder taken from reference TRBV7-3 and TRBJ1-1, is GAGVSQTPSNKVTEKGKYVELRCDPISGHTALYWYRQSLGQGPEFLIYFQGTGAADDSGLPNDRFFAVRPEGSVSTLKIQRTERGDSAVYLCASSSDRGRNTEAFFGQGTRLTVV.

The chain employs TRBV28 and TRBJ1-5; unclear D gene. This CDR3 spans 13 amino acids. Germline lookup yields CDR1 MDHEN and CDR2 SYDVKM. Trimming stripped 4 bases from V and 4 bases from J, with 8 bases between. As DNA, the CDR3 is TGTGCCAGCAGTTCTCGGGTAAATCAGCCCCAGCATTTT. Translation: CASSSRVNQPQHF.

This sequence joins TRBV10-1 and TRBJ2-3; D is unresolved. Per germline, CDR1 WNHNN and CDR2 SYGVQD (reference sequence). The CDR3 extends over 11 amino acids. V was shortened by 8 bases and J by 6 bases, with 9 bases between the two germline ends. CDR3 bases: TGCGCCAGCGTTATGGAGGATACGCAGTATTTT. This encodes CASVMEDTQYF.

A single count supports this clone. V gene TRBV2 combines with J gene TRBJ2-1; D is possibly TRBD1 (7 bases). Trimming shortened V by 2 bases and J by 3 bases, and 17 bases separated the two germline ends. Germline V lookup: CDR1 SNHLY, CDR2 FYNNEI. The CDR3 spans 17 residues. DNA of the CDR3: TGTGCCAGCAGTGAAAGTAAGCAGGGGGGATTCTACAATGAGCAGTTCTTC. This translates into CASSESKQGGFYNEQFF.

This clone showed up just a few times. As DNA, the CDR3 is TGTGCCAGCGTAGGGGGGGCCGGGGAGCAGTACTTC. This translates into CASVGGAGEQYF. The chain links TRBV2 to TRBJ2-7, with a possible D match to TRBD2 (7 bases). Germline lookup yields CDR1 SNHLY and CDR2 FYNNEI. V dropped 8 bases and J dropped 7 bases, with 15 bases sitting between them. This CDR3 is built from 12 residues.

In regard to this clone: A single base separates this from a much larger clone, so it may be a read error. V is TRBV4-1 and J is TRBJ2-5, with 10 bases aligning to TRBD2. The CDR3 covers 15 residues. Per the germline V gene, CDR1 is MGHRA and CDR2 is YSYEKL. CDR3 DNA sequence: TGCGCCGGCAGCCGAGCGGGAGGGCCTTTGGAGACCCAGTACTTC. This translates into CAGSRAGGPLETQYF.

The rearrangement links TRBV19 to TRBJ2-3; 8 bases agree with TRBD2. The germline gives CDR1 LNHDA, CDR2 SQIVND (reference sequence). V lost 5 bases and J lost 3; bases outside the gene matches: 7. CDR3 length: 15 residues. The chain's CDR3 is CASSPRGGRTDTQYF. The CDR3, as DNA: TGTGCCAGTAGTCCTCGGGGGGGCAGGACAGATACGCAGTATTTT.

The CDR3 protein is CASSRRLDRGKETQYF. The CDR3 region has the DNA TGTGCCAGCAGCCGCCGTTTGGACAGGGGTAAAGAGACCCAGTACTTC. The chain couples TRBV7-9 to TRBJ2-5; 9 bases align to TRBD1. With 5 bases clipped from V and 3 bases from J, the junction kept 10 bases outside the gene matches. The CDR3 has 16 amino acids. The germline V gene has CDR1 SEHNR and CDR2 FQNEAQ (reference sequence). The whole variable domain, remainder taken from reference TRBV7-9 and TRBJ2-5, is DTGVSQNPRHKITKRGQNVTFRCDPISEHNRLYWYRQTLGQGPEFLTYFQNEAQLEKSRLLSDRFSAERPKGSFSTLEIQRTEQGDSAMYLCASSRRLDRGKETQYFGPGTRLLVL.

This clone was counted many times. The chain joins TRBV30 to TRBJ1-1; D ambiguous. The germline gives CDR1 GTSNPN, CDR2 SVGIG (reference sequence). This CDR3 region has 13 residues. V was cut by 0 bases and J by 8 bases, with 13 bases left in between. Here the CDR3 DNA reads TGTGCCTGGAGTGTACGTTCGGCTAGGGAAGCTTTCTTT. This sequence encodes CAWSVRSAREAFF.

The chain carries TRBV27 and TRBJ2-5; the match to TRBD1 covers 8 bases. The CDR3 runs to 15 residues. The germline gives CDR1 MNHEY, CDR2 SMNVEV (reference sequence). The J segment lost 6 bases and the V segment lost 8 bases, leaving 14 bases of the junction unmatched. In DNA, the CDR3 is TGTGCCAGCCAAGTCCGGGCAGGGGGCGCGAAGACCCAGTACTTC. It codes for CASQVRAGGAKTQYF.

CDR3 DNA: TGTGCCAGCAGCCAAACGTTTGGCGGGGAGCTGTTTTTT. Residues: CASSQTFGGELFF. The chain has TRBV4-2 and TRBJ2-2; D ambiguous. The V gene lost 2 bases and the J gene lost 7 bases, with 8 bases spanning the gap. This CDR3 region has 13 residues. CDR1 and CDR2 from the germline V gene are LGHNA and YNFKEQ.

The chain joins TRBV18 to TRBJ2-5, with 7 nucleotides matching TRBD2. In germline, CDR1 is KGHSH, CDR2 LQKENI. CDR3 length equals 15 residues. J was trimmed by 11 bases and V by 0 bases; bases with no gene match: 12. As DNA, the CDR3 is TGTGCCAGCTCACCACCGATCAGCGGGAAGACCGCGCAGTACTTC. It encodes CASSPPISGKTAQYF.